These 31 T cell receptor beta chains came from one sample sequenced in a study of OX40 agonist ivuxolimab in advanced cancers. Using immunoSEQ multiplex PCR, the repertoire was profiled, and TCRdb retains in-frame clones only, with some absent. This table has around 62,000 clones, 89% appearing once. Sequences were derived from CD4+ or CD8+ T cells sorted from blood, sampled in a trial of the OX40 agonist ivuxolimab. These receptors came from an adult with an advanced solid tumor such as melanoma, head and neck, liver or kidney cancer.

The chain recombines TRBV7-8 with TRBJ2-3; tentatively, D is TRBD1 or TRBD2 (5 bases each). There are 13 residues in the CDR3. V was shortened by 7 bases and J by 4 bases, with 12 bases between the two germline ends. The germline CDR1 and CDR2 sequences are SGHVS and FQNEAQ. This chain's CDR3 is CASNLMGADTQYF. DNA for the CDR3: TGTGCCAGCAACCTAATGGGGGCAGATACGCAGTATTTT.

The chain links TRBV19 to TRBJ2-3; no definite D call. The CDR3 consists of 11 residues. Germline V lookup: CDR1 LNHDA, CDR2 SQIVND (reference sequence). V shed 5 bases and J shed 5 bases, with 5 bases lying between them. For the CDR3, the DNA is TGTGCCAGTAGTCCTTTAGATACGCAGTATTTT. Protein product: CASSPLDTQYF.

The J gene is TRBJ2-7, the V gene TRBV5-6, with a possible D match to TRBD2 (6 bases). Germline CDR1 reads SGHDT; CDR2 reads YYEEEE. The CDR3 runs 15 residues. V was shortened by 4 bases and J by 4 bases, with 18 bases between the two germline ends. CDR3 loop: CASSPNVAGPYEQYF. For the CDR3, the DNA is TGTGCCAGCAGCCCGAACGTGGCGGGACCGTACGAGCAGTACTTC.

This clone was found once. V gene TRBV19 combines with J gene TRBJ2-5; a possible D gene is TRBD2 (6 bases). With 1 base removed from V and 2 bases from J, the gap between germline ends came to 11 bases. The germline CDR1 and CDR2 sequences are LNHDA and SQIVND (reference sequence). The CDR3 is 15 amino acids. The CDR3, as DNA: TGTGCCAGTAGTATAGGCGGGACTGGGCAAGAGACCCAGTACTTC. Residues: CASSIGGTGQETQYF.

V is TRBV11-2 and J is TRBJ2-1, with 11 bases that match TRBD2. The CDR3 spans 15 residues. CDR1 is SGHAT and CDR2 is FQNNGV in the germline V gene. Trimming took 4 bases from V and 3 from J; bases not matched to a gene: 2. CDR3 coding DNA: TGTGCCAGCAGCTCCCTAGCGGGAGGCTACAATGAGCAGTTCTTC. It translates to CASSSLAGGYNEQFF.

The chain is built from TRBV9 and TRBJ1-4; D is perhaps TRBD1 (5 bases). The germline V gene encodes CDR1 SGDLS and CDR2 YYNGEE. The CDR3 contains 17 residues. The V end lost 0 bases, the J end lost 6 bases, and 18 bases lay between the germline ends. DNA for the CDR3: TGTGCCAGCAGCGTAGGACCGGGGCTCGGGGCGGATGAAAAACTGTTTTTT. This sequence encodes CASSVGPGLGADEKLFF.

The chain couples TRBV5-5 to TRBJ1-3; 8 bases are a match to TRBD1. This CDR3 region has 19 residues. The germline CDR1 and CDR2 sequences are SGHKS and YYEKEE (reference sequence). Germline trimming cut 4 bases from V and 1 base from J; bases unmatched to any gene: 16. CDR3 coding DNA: TGTGCCAGCAGCCCGCCGTCCTTACAGGGGGTGCTATCTGGAAACACCATATATTTT. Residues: CASSPPSLQGVLSGNTIYF.

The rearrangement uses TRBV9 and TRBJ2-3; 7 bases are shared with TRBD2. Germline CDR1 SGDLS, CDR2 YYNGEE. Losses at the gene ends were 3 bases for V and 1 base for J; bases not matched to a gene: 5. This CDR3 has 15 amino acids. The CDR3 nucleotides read TGTGCCAGCAGCGGAGGGCTAGCGGGCACAGATACGCAGTATTTT. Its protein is CASSGGLAGTDTQYF.

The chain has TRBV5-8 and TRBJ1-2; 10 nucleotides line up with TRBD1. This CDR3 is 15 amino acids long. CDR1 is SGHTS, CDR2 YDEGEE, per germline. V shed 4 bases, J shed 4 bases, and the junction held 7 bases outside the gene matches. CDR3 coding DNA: TGTGCCAGCAGCCCGCTAGGGACAGGGGCCTATGGCTACACCTTC. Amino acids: CASSPLGTGAYGYTF.

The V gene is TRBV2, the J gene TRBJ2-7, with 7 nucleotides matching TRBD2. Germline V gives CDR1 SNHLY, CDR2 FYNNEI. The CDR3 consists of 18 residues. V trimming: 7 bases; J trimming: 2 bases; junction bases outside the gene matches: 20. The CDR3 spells CASTRGGLAVAAPYEQYV. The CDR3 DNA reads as TGTGCCAGCACCCGCGGTGGGCTAGCGGTAGCCGCCCCCTACGAGCAGTACGTC.

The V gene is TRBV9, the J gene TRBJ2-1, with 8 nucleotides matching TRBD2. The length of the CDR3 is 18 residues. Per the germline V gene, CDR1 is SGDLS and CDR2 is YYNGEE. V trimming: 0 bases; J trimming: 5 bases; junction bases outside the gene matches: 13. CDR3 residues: CASSVEGGTGGPDNEQFF. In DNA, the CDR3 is TGTGCCAGCAGCGTAGAGGGCGGTACGGGAGGGCCAGACAATGAGCAGTTCTTC.

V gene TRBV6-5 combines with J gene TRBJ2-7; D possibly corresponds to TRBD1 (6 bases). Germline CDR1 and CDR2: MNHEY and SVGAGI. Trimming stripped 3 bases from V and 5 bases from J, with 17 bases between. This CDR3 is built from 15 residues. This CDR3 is CASSYEFQGKDEQYF. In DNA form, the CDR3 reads TGTGCCAGCAGTTATGAGTTCCAGGGGAAGGACGAGCAGTACTTC.

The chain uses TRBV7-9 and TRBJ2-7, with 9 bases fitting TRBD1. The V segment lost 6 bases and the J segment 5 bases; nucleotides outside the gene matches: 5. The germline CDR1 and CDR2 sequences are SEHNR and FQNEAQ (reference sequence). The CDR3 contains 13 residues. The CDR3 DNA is TGTGCCAGCAGTCCCGGACAGGGGAACGAGCAGTACTTC. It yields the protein CASSPGQGNEQYF.

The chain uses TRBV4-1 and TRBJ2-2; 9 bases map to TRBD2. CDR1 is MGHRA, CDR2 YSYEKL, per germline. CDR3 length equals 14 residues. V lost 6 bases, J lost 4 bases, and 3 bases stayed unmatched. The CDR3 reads CASSTSGLTGELFF. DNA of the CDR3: TGCGCCAGCAGTACTAGCGGGCTCACCGGGGAGCTGTTTTTT.

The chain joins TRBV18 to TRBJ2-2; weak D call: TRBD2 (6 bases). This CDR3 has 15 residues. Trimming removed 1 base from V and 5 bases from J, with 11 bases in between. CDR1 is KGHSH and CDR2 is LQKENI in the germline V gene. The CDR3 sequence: CASSPQGLLTGELFF. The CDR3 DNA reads TGTGCCAGCTCACCACAGGGACTTCTTACCGGGGAGCTGTTTTTT.

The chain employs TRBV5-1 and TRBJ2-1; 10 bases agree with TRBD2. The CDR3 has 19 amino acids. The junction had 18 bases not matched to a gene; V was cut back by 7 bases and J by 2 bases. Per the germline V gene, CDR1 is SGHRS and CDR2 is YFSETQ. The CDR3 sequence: CASVLDSVLAGSTYNEQFF. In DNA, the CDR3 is TGCGCCAGCGTTCTCGATTCCGTACTAGCGGGATCAACCTACAATGAGCAGTTCTTC.

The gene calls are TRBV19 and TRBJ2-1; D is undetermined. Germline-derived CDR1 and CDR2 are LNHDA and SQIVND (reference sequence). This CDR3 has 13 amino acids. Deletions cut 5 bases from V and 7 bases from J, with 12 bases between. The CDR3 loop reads CASSLGPRNEQFF. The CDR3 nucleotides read TGTGCCAGTAGTCTTGGGCCAAGGAATGAGCAGTTCTTC.

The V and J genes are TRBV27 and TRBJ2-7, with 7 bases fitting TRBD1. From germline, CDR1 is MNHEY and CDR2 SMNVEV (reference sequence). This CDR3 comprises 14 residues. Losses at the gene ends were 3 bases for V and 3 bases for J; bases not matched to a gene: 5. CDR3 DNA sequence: TGTGCCAGCAGTTTTAAACAGGGGAACTACGAGCAGTACTTC. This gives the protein CASSFKQGNYEQYF.

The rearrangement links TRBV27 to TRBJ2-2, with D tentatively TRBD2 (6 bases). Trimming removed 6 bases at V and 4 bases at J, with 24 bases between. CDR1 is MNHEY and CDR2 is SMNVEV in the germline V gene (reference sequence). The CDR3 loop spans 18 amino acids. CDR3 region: CASSPTGVDAGLTGELFF. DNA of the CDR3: TGTGCCAGCAGCCCTACGGGAGTGGACGCTGGTCTCACCGGGGAGCTGTTTTTT.

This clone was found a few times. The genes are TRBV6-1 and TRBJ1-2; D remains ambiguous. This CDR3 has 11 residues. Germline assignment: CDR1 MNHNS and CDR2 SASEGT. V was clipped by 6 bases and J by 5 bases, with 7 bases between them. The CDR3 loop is CASRTGYGYTF. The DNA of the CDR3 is TGTGCCAGCAGGACGGGATATGGCTACACCTTC.

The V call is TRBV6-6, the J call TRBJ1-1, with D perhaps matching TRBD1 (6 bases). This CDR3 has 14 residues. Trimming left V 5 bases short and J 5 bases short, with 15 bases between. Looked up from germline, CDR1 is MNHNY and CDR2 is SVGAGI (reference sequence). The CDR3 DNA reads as TGTGCCAGCAGTACACGCGGGGGGCGTACTGAAGCTTTCTTT. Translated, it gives CASSTRGGRTEAFF.

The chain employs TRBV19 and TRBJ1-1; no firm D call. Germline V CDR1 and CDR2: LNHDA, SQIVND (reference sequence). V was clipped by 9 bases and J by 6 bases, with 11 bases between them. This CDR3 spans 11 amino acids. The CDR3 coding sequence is TGTGCCAGCACTCTCGGCGCTGAAGCTTTCTTT. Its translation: CASTLGAEAFF.

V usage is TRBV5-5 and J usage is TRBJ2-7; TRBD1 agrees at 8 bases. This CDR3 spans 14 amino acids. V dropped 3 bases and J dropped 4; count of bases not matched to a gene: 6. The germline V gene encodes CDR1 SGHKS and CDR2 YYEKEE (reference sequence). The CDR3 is CASSSDRVYYEQYV. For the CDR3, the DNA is TGTGCCAGCAGCTCGGACAGGGTTTATTACGAGCAGTACGTC.

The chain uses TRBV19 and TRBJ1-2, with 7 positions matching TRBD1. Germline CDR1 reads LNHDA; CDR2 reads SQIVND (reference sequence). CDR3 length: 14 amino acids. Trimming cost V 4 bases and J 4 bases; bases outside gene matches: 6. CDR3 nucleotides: TGTGCCAGTAGTAGACAGGGAAACCTCTATGGCTACACCTTC. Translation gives CASSRQGNLYGYTF.

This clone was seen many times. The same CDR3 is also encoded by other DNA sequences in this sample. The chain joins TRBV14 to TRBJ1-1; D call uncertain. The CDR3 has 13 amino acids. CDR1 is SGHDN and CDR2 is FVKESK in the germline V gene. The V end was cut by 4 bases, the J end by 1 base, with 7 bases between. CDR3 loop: CASSLLKNTEAFF. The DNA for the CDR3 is TGTGCCAGCAGCCTGCTTAAGAACACTGAAGCTTTCTTT.

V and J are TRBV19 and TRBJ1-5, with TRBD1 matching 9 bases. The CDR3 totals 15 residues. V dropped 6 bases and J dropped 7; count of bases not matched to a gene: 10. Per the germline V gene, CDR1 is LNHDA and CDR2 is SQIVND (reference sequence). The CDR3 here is CASSIETGGRQPQHF. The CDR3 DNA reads TGTGCCAGTAGCATCGAGACAGGGGGACGCCAGCCCCAGCATTTT.

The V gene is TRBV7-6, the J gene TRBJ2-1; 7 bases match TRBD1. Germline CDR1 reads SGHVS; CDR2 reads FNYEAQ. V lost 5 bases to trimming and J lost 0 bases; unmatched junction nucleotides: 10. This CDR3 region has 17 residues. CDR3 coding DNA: TGTGCCAGCAGCAACCGGACAGGATGGAGCTCCTACAATGAGCAGTTCTTC. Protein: CASSNRTGWSSYNEQFF. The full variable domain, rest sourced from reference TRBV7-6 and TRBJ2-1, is GAGVSQSPRYKVTKRGQDVALRCDPISGHVSLYWYRQALGQGPEFLTYFNYEAQQDKSGLPNDRFSAERPEGSISTLTIQRTEQRDSAMYRCASSNRTGWSSYNEQFFGPGTRLTVL.

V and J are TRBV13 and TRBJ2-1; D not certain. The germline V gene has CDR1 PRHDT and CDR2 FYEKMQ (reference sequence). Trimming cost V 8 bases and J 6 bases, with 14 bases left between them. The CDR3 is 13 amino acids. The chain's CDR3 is CASEEMGLNEQFF. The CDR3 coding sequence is TGTGCCAGCGAGGAGATGGGTCTCAATGAGCAGTTCTTC.

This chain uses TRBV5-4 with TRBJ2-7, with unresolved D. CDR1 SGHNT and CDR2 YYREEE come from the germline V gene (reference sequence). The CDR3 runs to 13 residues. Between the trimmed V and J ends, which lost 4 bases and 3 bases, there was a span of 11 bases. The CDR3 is CASSGANFYEQYF. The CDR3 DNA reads TGTGCCAGCAGCGGAGCTAATTTCTACGAGCAGTACTTC.

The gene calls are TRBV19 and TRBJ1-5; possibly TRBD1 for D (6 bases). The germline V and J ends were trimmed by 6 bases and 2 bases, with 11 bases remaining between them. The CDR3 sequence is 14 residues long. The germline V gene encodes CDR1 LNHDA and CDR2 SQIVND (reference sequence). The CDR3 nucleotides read TGTGCCAGTAGGGGGGCGGCTGGCAATCAGCCCCAGCATTTT. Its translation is CASRGAAGNQPQHF. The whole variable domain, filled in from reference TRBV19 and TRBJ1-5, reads DGGITQSPKYLFRKEGQNVTLSCEQNLNHDAMYWYRQDPGQGLRLIYYSQIVNDFQKGDIAEGYSVSREKKESFPLTVTSAQKNPTAFYLCASRGAAGNQPQHFGDGTRLSIL.

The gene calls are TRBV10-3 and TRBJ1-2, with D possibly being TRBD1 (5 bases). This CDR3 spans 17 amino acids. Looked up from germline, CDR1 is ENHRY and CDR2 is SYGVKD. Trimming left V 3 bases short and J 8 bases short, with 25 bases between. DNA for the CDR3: TGTGCCATCAGTGATTTTAAGTCCAGGGAGAGACAGTTAGGCTACACCTTC. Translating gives CAISDFKSRERQLGYTF.